This T cell receptor (beta chain) came from a study of radiation and T cells in renal cell carcinoma. Overall study findings and caveats: From baseline, blood top tumor clonotypes peaked at 2 weeks post-radiation. Baseline intratumoral clonotype presence is unknown without pretreatment biopsies.

TCRdb keeps only in-frame clones here, not all; method: immunoSEQ multiplex PCR. The repertoire holds approximately 40,000 clones, about 82% seen once, with 27% in the top ten. This clone occurred once. Its antigen is not identified. Time point meaning: blood 4 weeks post-SBRT, at nephrectomy. Treatment in this sample: 15 Gy SBRT to primary tumor, nephrectomy 4 weeks later. The patient's renal cell carcinoma had clear cell pathology. V trimming: 4 bases; J trimming: 0 bases; junction bases outside the gene matches: 12. In germline, CDR1 is SGHRS, CDR2 YFSETQ. The CDR3 spans 18 residues. The receptor was derived from a woman between 70 and 85 years old with renal cell carcinoma. The V call is TRBV5-1, the J call TRBJ2-1; TRBD2 matches 8 bases. This material consisted of blood, taken from a patient whose treatment included radiotherapy and nephrectomy. The CDR3 bases are TGCGCCAGCAGCACCCAGCGGGGGCCATCGAGCTCCTACAATGAGCAGTTCTTC. This gives the protein CASSTQRGPSSSYNEQFF.